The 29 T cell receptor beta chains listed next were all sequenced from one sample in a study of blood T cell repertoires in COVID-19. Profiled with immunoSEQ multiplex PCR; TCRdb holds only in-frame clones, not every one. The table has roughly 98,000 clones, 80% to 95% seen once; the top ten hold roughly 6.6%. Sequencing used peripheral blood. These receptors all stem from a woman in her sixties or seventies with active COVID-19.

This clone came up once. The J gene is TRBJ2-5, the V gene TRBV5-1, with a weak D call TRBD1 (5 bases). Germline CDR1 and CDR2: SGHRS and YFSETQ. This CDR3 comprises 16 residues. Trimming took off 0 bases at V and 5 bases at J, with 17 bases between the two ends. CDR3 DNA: TGCGCCAGCAGCTTGGTGGGGAAGGGGTATCCGGAGACCCAGTACTTC. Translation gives CASSLVGKGYPETQYF.

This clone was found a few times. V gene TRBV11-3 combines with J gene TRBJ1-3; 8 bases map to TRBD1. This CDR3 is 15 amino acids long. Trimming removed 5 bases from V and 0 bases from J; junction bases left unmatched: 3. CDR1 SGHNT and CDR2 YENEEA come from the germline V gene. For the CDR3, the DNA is TGTGCCAGCAGCGGGGACAGGCGCTCTGGAAACACCATATATTTT. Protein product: CASSGDRRSGNTIYF.

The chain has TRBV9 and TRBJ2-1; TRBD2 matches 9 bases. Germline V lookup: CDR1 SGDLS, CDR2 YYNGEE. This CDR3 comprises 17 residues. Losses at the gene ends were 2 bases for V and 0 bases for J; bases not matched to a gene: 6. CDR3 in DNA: TGTGCCAGCAGCGTCGGCGGGGGGGACTTCTCCTACAATGAGCAGTTCTTC. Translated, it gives CASSVGGGDFSYNEQFF.

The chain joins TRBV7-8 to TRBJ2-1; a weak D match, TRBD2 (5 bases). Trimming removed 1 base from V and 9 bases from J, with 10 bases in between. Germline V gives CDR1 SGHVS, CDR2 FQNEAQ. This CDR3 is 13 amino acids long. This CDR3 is CASSLDLGSEQFF. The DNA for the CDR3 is TGTGCCAGCAGCTTAGATTTGGGGAGTGAGCAGTTCTTC.

CDR3 DNA: TGTGCCTGGAGCCGGGTGGAAGTTCTGAACACTGAAGCTTTCTTT. Its protein is CAWSRVEVLNTEAFF. The chain recombines TRBV30 with TRBJ1-1; D is ambiguous. Trimming cost V 3 bases and J 0 bases, with 14 bases left between them. Germline V CDR1 and CDR2: GTSNPN, SVGIG (reference sequence). This CDR3 spans 15 amino acids.

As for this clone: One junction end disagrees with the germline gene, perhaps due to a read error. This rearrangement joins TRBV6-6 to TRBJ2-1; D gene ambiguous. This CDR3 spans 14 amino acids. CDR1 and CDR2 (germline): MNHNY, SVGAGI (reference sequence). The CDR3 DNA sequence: TGTGCCAGCAGGTACTCCCGAGTATACAATGAGCAGTTCTTC. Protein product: CASRYSRVYNEQFF.

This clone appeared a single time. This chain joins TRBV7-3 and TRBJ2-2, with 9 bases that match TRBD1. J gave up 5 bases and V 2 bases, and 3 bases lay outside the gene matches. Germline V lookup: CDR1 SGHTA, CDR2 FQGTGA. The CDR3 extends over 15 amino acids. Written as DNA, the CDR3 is TGTGCCAGCAGCTTAGGGACAGGGAGAACCGGGGAGCTGTTTTTT. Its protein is CASSLGTGRTGELFF.

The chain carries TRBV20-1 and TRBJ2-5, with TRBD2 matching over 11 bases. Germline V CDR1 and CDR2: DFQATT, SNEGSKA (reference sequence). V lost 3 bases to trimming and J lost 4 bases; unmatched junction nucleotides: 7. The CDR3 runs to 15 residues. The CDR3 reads CSASTSGGLRETQYF. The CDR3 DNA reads TGCAGTGCTAGTACTAGCGGGGGTTTGCGAGAGACCCAGTACTTC.

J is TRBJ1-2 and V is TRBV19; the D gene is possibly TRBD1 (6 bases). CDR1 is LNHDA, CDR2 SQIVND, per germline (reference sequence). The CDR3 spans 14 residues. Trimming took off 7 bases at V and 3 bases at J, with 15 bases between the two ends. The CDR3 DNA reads TGTGCCAGTACCCGGACAGCCCTAGACTATGGCTACACCTTC. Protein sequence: CASTRTALDYGYTF.

CDR3 DNA sequence: TGTGCCAGCAGCCCATCAAGCGGGGTTCAGGGCGAGCAGTACTTC. It yields the protein CASSPSSGVQGEQYF. The rearrangement links TRBV5-5 to TRBJ2-7; TRBD2 agrees at 7 bases. The V gene end was trimmed by 4 bases and the J gene end by 6 bases; junction bases not matched to a gene: 13. CDR1 and CDR2 from the germline V gene are SGHKS and YYEKEE (reference sequence). The CDR3 totals 15 residues.

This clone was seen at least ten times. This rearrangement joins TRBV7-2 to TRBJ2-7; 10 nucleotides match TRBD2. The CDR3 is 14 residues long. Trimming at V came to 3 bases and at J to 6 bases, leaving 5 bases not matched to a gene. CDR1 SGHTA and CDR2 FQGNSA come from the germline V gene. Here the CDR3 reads CASSLLAGASEQYF. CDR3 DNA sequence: TGTGCCAGCAGCTTGCTAGCGGGAGCCAGCGAGCAGTACTTC.

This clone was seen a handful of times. CDR3 region: CASSLGQLHTEAFF. The CDR3 nucleotides are TGTGCCAGCAGCTTGGGACAGCTCCACACTGAAGCTTTCTTT. The V and J genes are TRBV5-8 and TRBJ1-1, with a tentative D call TRBD1 (5 bases). The V end was cut by 0 bases, the J end by 3 bases, with 9 bases between. From germline, CDR1 is SGHTS and CDR2 YDEGEE. CDR3 size: 14 residues. Looking up the rest from reference TRBV5-8 and TRBJ1-1 gives the full variable domain: EAGVTQSPTHLIKTRGQQATLRCSPISGHTSVYWYQQALGLGLQFLLWYDEGEERNRGNFPPRFSGRQFPNYSSELNVNALELEDSALYLCASSLGQLHTEAFFGQGTRLTVV.

The CDR3 sequence is CASSSHGGTGGTEAFF. The CDR3 coding sequence is TGTGCCAGCAGCTCTCACGGTGGGACAGGGGGCACTGAAGCTTTCTTT. The chain links TRBV5-5 to TRBJ1-1; 11 bases map to TRBD1. The CDR3 runs to 16 residues. Germline-derived CDR1 and CDR2 are SGHKS and YYEKEE (reference sequence). V was pared by 3 bases and J by 4 bases, with 8 bases of the junction left unmatched.

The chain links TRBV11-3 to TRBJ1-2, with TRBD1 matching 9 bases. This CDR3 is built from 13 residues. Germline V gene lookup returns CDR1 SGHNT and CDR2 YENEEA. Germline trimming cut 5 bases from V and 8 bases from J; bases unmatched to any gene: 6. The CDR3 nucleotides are TGTGCCAGCAGCCAGGGACAGGGAAGGGGCTACACCTTC. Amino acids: CASSQGQGRGYTF.

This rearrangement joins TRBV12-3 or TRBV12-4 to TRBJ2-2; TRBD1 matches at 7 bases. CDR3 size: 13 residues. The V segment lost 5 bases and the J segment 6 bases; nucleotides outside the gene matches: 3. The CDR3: CASSDRDAGELFF. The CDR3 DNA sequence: TGTGCCAGCAGTGACAGGGACGCCGGGGAGCTGTTTTTT.

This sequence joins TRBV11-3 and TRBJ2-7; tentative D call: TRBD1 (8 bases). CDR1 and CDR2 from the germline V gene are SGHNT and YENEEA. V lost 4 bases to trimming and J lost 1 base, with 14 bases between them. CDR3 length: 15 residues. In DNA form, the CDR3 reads TGTGCCAGCAGCTCAGGACAGGGAGGGTCCTACGAGCAGTACTTC. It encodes CASSSGQGGSYEQYF.

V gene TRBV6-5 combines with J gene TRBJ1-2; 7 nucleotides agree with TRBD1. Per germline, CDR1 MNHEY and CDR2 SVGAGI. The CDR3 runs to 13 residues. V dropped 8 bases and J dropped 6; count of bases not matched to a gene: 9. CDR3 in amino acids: CASLDRSTNGYTF. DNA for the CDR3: TGTGCCAGCTTGGACAGGTCGACGAATGGCTACACCTTC.

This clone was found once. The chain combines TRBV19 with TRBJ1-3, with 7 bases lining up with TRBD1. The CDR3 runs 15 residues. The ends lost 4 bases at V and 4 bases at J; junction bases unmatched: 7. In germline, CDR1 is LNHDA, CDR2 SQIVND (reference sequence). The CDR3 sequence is CASSTDRATGNTIYF. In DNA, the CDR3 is TGTGCCAGTAGTACCGACAGGGCGACGGGAAACACCATATATTTT.

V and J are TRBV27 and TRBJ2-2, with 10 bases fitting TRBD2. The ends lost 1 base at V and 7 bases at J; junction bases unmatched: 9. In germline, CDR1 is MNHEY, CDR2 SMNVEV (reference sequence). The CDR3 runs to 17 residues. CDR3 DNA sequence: TGTGCCAGCAGTTTATTCCTAGCGGGAGAATATGGCGGGGAGCTGTTTTTT. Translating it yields CASSLFLAGEYGGELFF.

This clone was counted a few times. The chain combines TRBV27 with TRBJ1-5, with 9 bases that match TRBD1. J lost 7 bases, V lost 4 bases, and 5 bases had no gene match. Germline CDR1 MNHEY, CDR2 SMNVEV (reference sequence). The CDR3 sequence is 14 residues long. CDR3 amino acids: CASSSDRGRQPQHF. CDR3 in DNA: TGTGCCAGCAGTTCGGACAGGGGCCGACAGCCCCAGCATTTT.

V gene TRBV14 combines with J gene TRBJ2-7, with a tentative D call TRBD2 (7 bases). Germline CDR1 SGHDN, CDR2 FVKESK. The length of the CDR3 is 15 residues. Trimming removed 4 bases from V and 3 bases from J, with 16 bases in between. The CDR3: CASSPGGAVYYEQYF. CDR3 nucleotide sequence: TGTGCCAGCAGCCCTGGGGGGGCCGTTTACTACGAGCAGTACTTC.

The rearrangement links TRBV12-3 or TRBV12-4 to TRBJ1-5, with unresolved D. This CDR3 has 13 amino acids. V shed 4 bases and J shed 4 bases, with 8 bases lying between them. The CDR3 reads CASSWTRNQPQHF. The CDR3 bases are TGTGCCAGCAGTTGGACTCGGAATCAGCCCCAGCATTTT.

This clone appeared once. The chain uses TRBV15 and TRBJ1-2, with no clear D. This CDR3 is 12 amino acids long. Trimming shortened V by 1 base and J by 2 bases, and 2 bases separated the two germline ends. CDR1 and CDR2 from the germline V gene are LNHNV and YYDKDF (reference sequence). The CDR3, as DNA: TGTGCCACCAGCAGAGTAAACTATGGCTACACCTTC. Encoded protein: CATSRVNYGYTF. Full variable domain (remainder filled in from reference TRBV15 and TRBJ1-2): DAMVIQNPRYQVTQFGKPVTLSCSQTLNHNVMYWYQQKSSQAPKLLFHYYDKDFNNEADTPDNFQSRRPNTSFCFLDIRSPGLGDTAMYLCATSRVNYGYTFGSGTRLTVV.

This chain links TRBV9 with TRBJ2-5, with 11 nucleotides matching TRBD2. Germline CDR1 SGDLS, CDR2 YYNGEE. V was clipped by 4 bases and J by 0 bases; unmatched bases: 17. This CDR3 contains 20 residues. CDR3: CASSINPGTSGGRYQETQYF. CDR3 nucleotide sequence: TGTGCCAGCAGCATTAACCCCGGGACTAGCGGAGGGAGGTACCAAGAGACCCAGTACTTC.

The CDR3 sequence is CASSTGQGAGGELFF. CDR3 DNA sequence: TGTGCCAGCAGCACCGGACAGGGGGCAGGCGGGGAGCTGTTTTTT. The chain couples TRBV11-3 to TRBJ2-2; 11 positions match TRBD1. This CDR3 is built from 15 residues. Trimming removed 5 bases from V and 7 bases from J; junction bases left unmatched: 6. Germline CDR1 reads SGHNT; CDR2 reads YENEEA.

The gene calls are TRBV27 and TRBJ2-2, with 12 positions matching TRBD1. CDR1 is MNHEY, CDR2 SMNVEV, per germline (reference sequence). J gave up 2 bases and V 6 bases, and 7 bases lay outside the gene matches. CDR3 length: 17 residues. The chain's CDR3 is CASRHTGTGGNTGELFF. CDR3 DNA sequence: TGTGCCAGCAGACACACCGGGACAGGGGGCAACACCGGGGAGCTGTTTTTT.

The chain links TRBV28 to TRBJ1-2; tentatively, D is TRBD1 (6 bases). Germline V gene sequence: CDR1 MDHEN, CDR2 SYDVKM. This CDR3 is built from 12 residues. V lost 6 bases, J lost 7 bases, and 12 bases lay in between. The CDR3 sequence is CASSIWGLGYTF. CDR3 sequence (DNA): TGTGCCAGCAGCATATGGGGGCTTGGCTACACCTTC.

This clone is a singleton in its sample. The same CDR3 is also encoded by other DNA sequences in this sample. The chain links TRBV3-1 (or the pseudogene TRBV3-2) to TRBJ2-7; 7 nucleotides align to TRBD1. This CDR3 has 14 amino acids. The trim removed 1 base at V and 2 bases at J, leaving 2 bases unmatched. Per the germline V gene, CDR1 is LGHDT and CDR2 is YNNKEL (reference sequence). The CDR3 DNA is TGTGCCAGCAGCCAAGGACAGGGTCCCTACGAGCAGTACTTC. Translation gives CASSQGQGPYEQYF.

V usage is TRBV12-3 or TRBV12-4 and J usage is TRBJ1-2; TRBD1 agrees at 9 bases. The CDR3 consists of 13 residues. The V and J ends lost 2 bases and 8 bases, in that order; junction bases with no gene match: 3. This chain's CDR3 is CASSLRDRDGYTF. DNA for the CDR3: TGTGCCAGCAGTTTAAGGGACAGGGACGGCTACACCTTC.